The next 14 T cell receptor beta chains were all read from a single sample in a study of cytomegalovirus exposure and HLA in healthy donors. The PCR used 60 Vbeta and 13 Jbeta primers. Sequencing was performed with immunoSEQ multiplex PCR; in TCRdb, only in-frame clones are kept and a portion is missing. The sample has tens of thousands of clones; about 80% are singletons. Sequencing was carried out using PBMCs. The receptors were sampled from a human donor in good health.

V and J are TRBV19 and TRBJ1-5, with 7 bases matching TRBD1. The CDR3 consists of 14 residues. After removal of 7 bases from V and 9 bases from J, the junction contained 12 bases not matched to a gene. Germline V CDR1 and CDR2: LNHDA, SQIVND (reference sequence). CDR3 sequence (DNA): TGTGCCAGTAACGTAGACAGGGTGGTGACGCCCCAGCATTTT. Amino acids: CASNVDRVVTPQHF.

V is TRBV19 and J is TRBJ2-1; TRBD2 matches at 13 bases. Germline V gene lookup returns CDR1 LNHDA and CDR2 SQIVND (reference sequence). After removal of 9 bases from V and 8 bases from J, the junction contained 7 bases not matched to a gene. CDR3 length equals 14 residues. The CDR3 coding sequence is TGTGCCAGCAGGACTAGCGGGAGATCGGATGAGCAGTTCTTC. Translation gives CASRTSGRSDEQFF.

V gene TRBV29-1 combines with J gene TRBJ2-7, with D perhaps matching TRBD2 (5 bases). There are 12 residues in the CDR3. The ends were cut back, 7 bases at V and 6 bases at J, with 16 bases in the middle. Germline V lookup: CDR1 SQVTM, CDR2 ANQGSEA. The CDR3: CSAPGIAGEQYF. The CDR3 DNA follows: TGCAGCGCGCCCGGGATCGCCGGCGAGCAGTACTTC.

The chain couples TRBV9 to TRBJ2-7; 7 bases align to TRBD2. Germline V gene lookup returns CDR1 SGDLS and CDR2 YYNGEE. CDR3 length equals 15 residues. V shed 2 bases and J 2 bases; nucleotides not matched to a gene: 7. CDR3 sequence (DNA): TGTGCCAGCAGCGTGGGAGCCGCGGGGGCCTACGAGCAGTACTTC. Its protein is CASSVGAAGAYEQYF.

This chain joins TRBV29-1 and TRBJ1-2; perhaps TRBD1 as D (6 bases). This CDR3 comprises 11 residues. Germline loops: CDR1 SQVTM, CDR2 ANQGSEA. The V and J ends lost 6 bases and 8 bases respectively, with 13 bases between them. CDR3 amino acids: CSVGTQRGYTF. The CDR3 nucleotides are TGCAGCGTGGGGACACAGAGAGGCTACACCTTC.

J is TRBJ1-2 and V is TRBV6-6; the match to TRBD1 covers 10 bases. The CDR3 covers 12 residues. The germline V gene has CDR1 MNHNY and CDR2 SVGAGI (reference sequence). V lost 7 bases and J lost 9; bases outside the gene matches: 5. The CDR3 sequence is CASNRDRGRYTF. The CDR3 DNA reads TGTGCCAGCAACCGGGACAGGGGTCGCTACACCTTC.

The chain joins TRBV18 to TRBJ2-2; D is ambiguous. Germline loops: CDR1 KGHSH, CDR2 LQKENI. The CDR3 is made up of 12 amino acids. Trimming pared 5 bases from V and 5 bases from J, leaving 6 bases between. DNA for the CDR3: TGTGCCAGCTCAAAAACAACCGGGGAGCTGTTTTTT. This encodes CASSKTTGELFF.

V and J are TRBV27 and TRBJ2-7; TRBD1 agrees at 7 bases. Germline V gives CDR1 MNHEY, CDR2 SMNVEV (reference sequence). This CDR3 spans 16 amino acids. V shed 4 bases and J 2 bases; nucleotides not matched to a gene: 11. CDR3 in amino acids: CASSSGFGQGAYEQYF. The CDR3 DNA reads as TGTGCCAGCAGTTCAGGTTTTGGGCAGGGGGCCTACGAGCAGTACTTC.

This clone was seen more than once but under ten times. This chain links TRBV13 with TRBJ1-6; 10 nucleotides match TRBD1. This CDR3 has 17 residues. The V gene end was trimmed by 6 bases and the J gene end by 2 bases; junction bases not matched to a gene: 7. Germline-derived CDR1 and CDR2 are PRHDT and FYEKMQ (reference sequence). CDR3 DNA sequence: TGTGCCAGCAGGGAAACCGGGACAGGGGCCTATAATTCACCCCTCCACTTT. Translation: CASRETGTGAYNSPLHF.

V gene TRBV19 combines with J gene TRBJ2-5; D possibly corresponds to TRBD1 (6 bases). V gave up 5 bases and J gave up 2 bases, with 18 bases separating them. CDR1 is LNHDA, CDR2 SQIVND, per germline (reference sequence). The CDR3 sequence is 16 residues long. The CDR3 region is CASSVIPGQKQETQYF. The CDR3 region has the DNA TGTGCCAGTAGTGTCATTCCCGGACAGAAACAAGAGACCCAGTACTTC.

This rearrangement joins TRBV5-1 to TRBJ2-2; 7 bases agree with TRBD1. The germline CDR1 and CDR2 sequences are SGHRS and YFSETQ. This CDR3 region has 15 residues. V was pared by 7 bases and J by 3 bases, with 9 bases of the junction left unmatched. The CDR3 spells CASGYGTADTGELFF. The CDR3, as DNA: TGCGCCAGCGGGTACGGGACAGCGGACACCGGGGAGCTGTTTTTT. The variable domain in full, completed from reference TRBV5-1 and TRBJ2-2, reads KAGVTQTPRYLIKTRGQQVTLSCSPISGHRSVSWYQQTPGQGLQFLFEYFSETQRNKGNFPGRFSGRQFSNSRSEMNVSTLELGDSALYLCASGYGTADTGELFFGEGSRLTVL.

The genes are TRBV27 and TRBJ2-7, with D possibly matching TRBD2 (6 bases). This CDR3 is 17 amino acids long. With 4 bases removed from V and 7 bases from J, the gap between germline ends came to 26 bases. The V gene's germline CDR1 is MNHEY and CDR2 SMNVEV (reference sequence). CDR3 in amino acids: CASSSLTLGEAAWEQYF. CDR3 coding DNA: TGTGCCAGCAGTTCCCTAACCCTCGGGGAGGCCGCCTGGGAGCAGTACTTC.

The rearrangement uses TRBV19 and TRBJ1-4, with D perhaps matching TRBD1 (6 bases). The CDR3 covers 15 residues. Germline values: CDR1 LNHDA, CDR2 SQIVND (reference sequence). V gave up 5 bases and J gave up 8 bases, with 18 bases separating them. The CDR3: CASSPADSSGEKLFF. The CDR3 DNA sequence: TGTGCCAGTAGTCCAGCGGACAGCTCGGGGGAAAAACTGTTTTTT.

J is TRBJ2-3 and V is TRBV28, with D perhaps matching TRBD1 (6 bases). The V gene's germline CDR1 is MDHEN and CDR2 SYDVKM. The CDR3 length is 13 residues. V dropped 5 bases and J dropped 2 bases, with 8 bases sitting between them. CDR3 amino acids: CASSTGPTDTQYF. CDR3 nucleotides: TGTGCCAGCAGTACAGGGCCCACAGATACGCAGTATTTT.